Each of the 30 T cell receptor beta chains below was sequenced from the same sample in a study of cytomegalovirus exposure and HLA in healthy donors. PCR involved 60 Vbeta and 13 Jbeta primers. Here immunoSEQ multiplex PCR was the method, and the copy in TCRdb shows in-frame clones only, minus some. The sample lists about 220,000 clones; approximately 68% were seen once. Sequences were obtained from PBMCs. The receptors stem from a young woman in good health and CMV-seronegative.

As to this clone: Germline and junction disagree at one end, which may indicate a read error. The chain employs TRBV2 and TRBJ1-2; 11 nucleotides agree with TRBD1. This CDR3 has 17 residues. CDR1 is SNHLY and CDR2 is FYNNEI in the germline V gene. The CDR3 sequence is CVSRGDRGNEGNYGYTF. In DNA form, the CDR3 reads TGTGTCAGCAGGGGGGACAGGGGGAACGAAGGCAATTATGGCTACACCTTC.

CDR3 protein: CASVEGRYQETQYF. The CDR3 DNA reads TGTGCCAGCGTAGAGGGCCGGTACCAAGAGACCCAGTACTTC. The chain joins TRBV16 to TRBJ2-5, with D possibly TRBD2 on 5 matching bases. The germline gives CDR1 KGHSY, CDR2 FQNENV. This CDR3 is 14 amino acids long. V was clipped by 8 bases and J by 0 bases, with 13 bases between them. Full variable domain (outside the CDR3, taken from reference TRBV16 and TRBJ2-5): GEEVAQTPKHLVRGEGQKAKLYCAPIKGHSYVFWYQQVLKNEFKFLISFQNENVFDETGMPKERFSAKCLPNSPCSLEIQATKLEDSAVYFCASVEGRYQETQYFGPGTRLLVL.

This rearrangement joins TRBV2 to TRBJ2-5; the match to TRBD1 covers 7 bases. Germline V gene lookup returns CDR1 SNHLY and CDR2 FYNNEI. The CDR3 is 14 amino acids. The ends lost 2 bases at V and 5 bases at J; junction bases unmatched: 5. In nucleotides, the CDR3 is TGTGCCAGCAGTGAAAGTCAGACAGGGGAGACCCAGTACTTC. The encoded protein is CASSESQTGETQYF.

This chain joins TRBV7-3 and TRBJ2-2; tentative D call: TRBD2 (6 bases). The V and J ends lost 3 bases and 4 bases respectively, with 12 bases between them. CDR3 length: 15 residues. Per the germline V gene, CDR1 is SGHTA and CDR2 is FQGTGA. CDR3 region: CASSFNEGGTGELFF. The CDR3 DNA sequence: TGTGCCAGCAGCTTCAATGAGGGAGGCACCGGGGAGCTGTTTTTT.

The V call is TRBV9, the J call TRBJ2-1; tentative D call: TRBD2 (5 bases). Germline CDR1 and CDR2: SGDLS and YYNGEE. Trimming pared 3 bases from V and 2 bases from J, leaving 9 bases between. The CDR3 covers 14 residues. CDR3 residues: CASSGSVTYNEQFF. The CDR3, as DNA: TGTGCCAGCAGCGGTAGCGTAACCTACAATGAGCAGTTCTTC. The variable domain in full, completed from reference TRBV9 and TRBJ2-1, reads DSGVTQTPKHLITATGQRVTLRCSPRSGDLSVYWYQQSLDQGLQFLIQYYNGEERAKGNILERFSAQQFPDLHSELNLSSLELGDSALYFCASSGSVTYNEQFFGPGTRLTVL.

The chain links TRBV18 to TRBJ2-5; tentative D call: TRBD2 (6 bases). The V gene's germline CDR1 is KGHSH and CDR2 LQKENI. There are 14 residues in the CDR3. Trimming left V 3 bases short and J 4 bases short, with 12 bases between. CDR3 sequence: CASSPDYSGETQYF. CDR3 in DNA: TGTGCCAGCTCACCGGACTATTCGGGAGAGACCCAGTACTTC.

The V and J genes are TRBV11-2 and TRBJ2-1; 8 bases map to TRBD1. The CDR3 has 17 residues. Per the germline V gene, CDR1 is SGHAT and CDR2 is FQNNGV. V lost 1 base, J lost 6 bases, and 11 bases stayed unmatched. CDR3 in amino acids: CASSLGGGRGRGNEQFF. The CDR3 DNA follows: TGTGCCAGCAGCTTAGGAGGGGGCAGGGGGCGCGGCAATGAGCAGTTCTTC.

The chain joins TRBV6-5 to TRBJ1-6, with a tentative D call TRBD1 (5 bases). This CDR3 contains 14 residues. Germline CDR1 and CDR2: MNHEY and SVGAGI. V was trimmed by 6 bases and J by 4 bases, leaving 10 bases between them. Here the CDR3 reads CASRDTGYNSPLHF. The CDR3 DNA sequence: TGTGCCAGCAGGGATACAGGTTATAATTCACCCCTCCACTTT.

CDR3 amino acids: CASSRDLGASSGNTIYF. CDR3 in DNA: TGTGCCAGCAGCCGCGATCTTGGAGCGAGCTCTGGAAACACCATATATTTT. The gene calls are TRBV7-6 and TRBJ1-3; D not resolved. There are 17 residues in the CDR3. Trimming took 5 bases from V and 0 from J, leaving 17 bases between them. Germline V CDR1 and CDR2: SGHVS, FNYEAQ. The complete variable domain, with remaining parts taken from reference TRBV7-6 and TRBJ1-3, reads GAGVSQSPRYKVTKRGQDVALRCDPISGHVSLYWYRQALGQGPEFLTYFNYEAQQDKSGLPNDRFSAERPEGSISTLTIQRTEQRDSAMYRCASSRDLGASSGNTIYFGEGSWLTVV.

The V gene is TRBV27, the J gene TRBJ1-6; no firm D call. CDR3 size: 17 residues. Between the trimmed V and J ends, which lost 0 bases and 1 base, there was a span of 10 bases. From germline, CDR1 is MNHEY and CDR2 SMNVEV (reference sequence). CDR3 loop: CASSLSVGGSYNSPLHF. The DNA for the CDR3 is TGTGCCAGCAGTTTATCGGTTGGCGGGTCCTATAATTCACCCCTCCACTTT.

The rearrangement links TRBV11-1 to TRBJ2-5; the match to TRBD1 covers 7 bases. The DNA end favors TRBJ2-7, so the J call may be wrong. CDR1 and CDR2 (germline): SGHAT, FQDESV (reference sequence). The length of the CDR3 is 17 residues. The CDR3 DNA reads TGTGCCAGCAGCCCCAGACCGGGACAGCGGACCCCCTACGAGCAGTACTTC. Translating it yields CASSPRPGQRTPYEQYF.

This clone was observed a single time. The chain is built from TRBV14 and TRBJ2-2; weak D call: TRBD1 (7 bases). CDR3 length: 16 amino acids. CDR1 SGHDN and CDR2 FVKESK come from the germline V gene. The V gene lost 2 bases and the J gene lost 4 bases, with 14 bases spanning the gap. This CDR3 reads CASSQLGGGRTGELFF. DNA for the CDR3: TGTGCCAGCAGCCAACTTGGAGGGGGCCGCACCGGGGAGCTGTTTTTT.

The CDR3 DNA reads as TGTGCCAGTAGTATTCAGGACATCGATGGCTACACCTTC. It specifies CASSIQDIDGYTF. The chain links TRBV19 to TRBJ1-2; TRBD1 is a possible D gene (5 bases). Trimming took 3 bases from V and 6 from J, leaving 11 bases between them. The CDR3 runs to 13 residues. Germline loops: CDR1 LNHDA, CDR2 SQIVND (reference sequence).

V is TRBV6-1 and J is TRBJ1-2, with 10 nucleotides matching TRBD1. V lost 6 bases and J lost 5; bases outside the gene matches: 6. The CDR3 contains 14 residues. The germline V gene encodes CDR1 MNHNS and CDR2 SASEGT. The CDR3 is CASSRDRGEYGYTF. The CDR3 DNA reads as TGTGCCAGCAGCCGGGACAGGGGTGAATATGGCTACACCTTC.

As for this clone: One end of the junction is discordant with germline, which a read error may explain. The V gene is TRBV7-9, the J gene TRBJ2-5, with 13 bases identical to TRBD2. Germline V gives CDR1 SEHNR, CDR2 FQNEAQ (reference sequence). CDR3 length: 16 residues. Written as DNA, the CDR3 is TGTGCCAGCAGCCCCCGACTAGCGGGGGGCCAAGAAACCCAGTACTTC. Translation: CASSPRLAGGQETQYF.

This sequence joins TRBV5-4 and TRBJ2-2; 7 nucleotides line up with TRBD2. The V segment lost 9 bases and the J segment 6 bases; nucleotides outside the gene matches: 11. CDR3 length: 14 amino acids. The germline V gene encodes CDR1 SGHNT and CDR2 YYREEE (reference sequence). CDR3 coding DNA: TGTGCCACCCTGGGCCCCCGGGGGGCCGGGGAGCTGTTTTTT. Encoded protein: CATLGPRGAGELFF.

The gene calls are TRBV5-6 and TRBJ2-1; 12 bases agree with TRBD2. Germline trimming cut 6 bases from V and 2 bases from J; bases unmatched to any gene: 15. Germline V lookup: CDR1 SGHDT, CDR2 YYEEEE. The CDR3 is made up of 19 amino acids. CDR3 residues: CASTHSRTSGDTPYNEQFF. Written as DNA, the CDR3 is TGTGCCAGCACTCACTCAAGGACTAGCGGGGACACTCCCTACAATGAGCAGTTCTTC. Full variable domain (remainder filled in from reference TRBV5-6 and TRBJ2-1): DAGVTQSPTHLIKTRGQQVTLRCSPKSGHDTVSWYQQALGQGPQFIFQYYEEEERQRGNFPDRFSGHQFPNYSSELNVNALLLGDSALYLCASTHSRTSGDTPYNEQFFGPGTRLTVL.

V gene TRBV11-2 combines with J gene TRBJ1-1; D is ambiguous. The CDR3 spans 13 residues. V was pared by 5 bases and J by 0 bases, with 7 bases between. Germline assignment: CDR1 SGHAT and CDR2 FQNNGV. The CDR3 here is CASSVTVNTEAFF. DNA for the CDR3: TGTGCCAGCAGCGTCACGGTGAACACTGAAGCTTTCTTT.

The rearrangement links TRBV7-2 to TRBJ2-2; D is uncertain. This CDR3 comprises 12 residues. V was pared by 0 bases and J by 6 bases, with 2 bases between. Germline assignment: CDR1 SGHTA and CDR2 FQGNSA. The CDR3 sequence is CASSLAAGELFF. Written as DNA, the CDR3 is TGTGCCAGCAGCTTAGCCGCCGGGGAGCTGTTTTTT.

With respect to this clone: A junction end diverges from the germline sequence, so it may reflect a read error. The genes are TRBV25-1 and TRBJ1-6; D unresolved. The length of the CDR3 is 17 residues. CDR1 and CDR2 (germline): MGHDK, SYGVNS. This CDR3 reads CVSSQAAGGSYNSPLHF. The CDR3 DNA reads TGTGTCAGCAGCCAGGCGGCCGGCGGGTCCTATAATTCACCCCTCCACTTT.

V is TRBV12-5 and J is TRBJ1-1; D gene uncertain. Per germline, CDR1 LGHNT and CDR2 FRNRAP. This CDR3 is 14 amino acids long. The ends were cut back, 1 base at V and 9 bases at J, with 15 bases in the middle. The CDR3 DNA reads as TGTGCTAGTGGTTTGGACCAAGAGGGCCTAAAAGCTTTCTTT. This translates into CASGLDQEGLKAFF.

The rearrangement joins TRBV10-3 to TRBJ1-1; D ambiguous. The CDR3 runs 13 residues. Trimming cost V 6 bases and J 0 bases, with 8 bases left between them. Germline loops: CDR1 ENHRY, CDR2 SYGVKD. CDR3 in DNA: TGTGCCATCAGGAGACACATGAACACTGAAGCTTTCTTT. This sequence encodes CAIRRHMNTEAFF.

The chain joins TRBV30 to TRBJ1-2; TRBD1 matches at 10 bases. With V trimmed by 5 bases and J by 2 bases, 2 bases remained unmatched. Germline V gene data show CDR1 as GTSNPN and CDR2 as SVGIG (reference sequence). This CDR3 has 13 amino acids. In DNA form, the CDR3 reads TGTGCCTGGGGGACAGGGGTCAACTATGGCTACACCTTC. This codes for CAWGTGVNYGYTF.

The chain is built from TRBV6-1 and TRBJ1-5; unclear D gene. Germline V CDR1 and CDR2: MNHNS, SASEGT. The V gene lost 6 bases and the J gene lost 9 bases, with 15 bases spanning the gap. The CDR3 length is 13 residues. Here the CDR3 reads CASSISRERPQHF. In nucleotides, the CDR3 is TGTGCCAGCAGCATCTCCCGGGAGCGGCCCCAGCATTTT.

V is TRBV19 and J is TRBJ1-1; TRBD1 might be the D (6 bases). The V and J ends lost 5 bases and 4 bases respectively, with 17 bases between them. The CDR3 sequence is 15 residues long. Germline V gene sequence: CDR1 LNHDA, CDR2 SQIVND (reference sequence). CDR3 sequence: CASSPRRGGGTEAFF. CDR3 DNA sequence: TGTGCCAGTAGTCCTCGGCGGGGAGGGGGCACTGAAGCTTTCTTT.

As DNA, the CDR3 is TGTGCCAGCAGTGCTCCACTAGGACTAGCGGGTAGCTCCTACGAGCAGTACTTC. It is translated as CASSAPLGLAGSSYEQYF. V gene TRBV6-1 combines with J gene TRBJ2-7; 11 bases map to TRBD2. After removal of 4 bases from V and 0 bases from J, the junction contained 11 bases not matched to a gene. The length of the CDR3 is 18 residues. Germline V CDR1 and CDR2: MNHNS, SASEGT.

Details on this clone: The sample contains more than one DNA sequence encoding this CDR3. The chain couples TRBV5-1 to TRBJ2-5; D is ambiguous. The V gene's germline CDR1 is SGHRS and CDR2 YFSETQ. The CDR3 length is 13 residues. V lost 1 base and J lost 7, with 11 bases in between. The CDR3 DNA reads TGCGCCAGCAGCTTGTCAGGAAAGATGACCCAGTACTTC. Translated, it gives CASSLSGKMTQYF.

On this clone: In this CDR3 the conserved last residue, phenylalanine or tryptophan, is missing, so a read error is likely. The rearrangement uses TRBV9 and TRBJ2-2; TRBD1 agrees at 10 bases. Germline loops: CDR1 SGDLS, CDR2 YYNGEE. After removal of 3 bases from V and 8 bases from J, the junction contained 7 bases not matched to a gene. This CDR3 comprises 15 residues. The CDR3 DNA is TGTGCCAGCAGCGCAGACAGGGGGCAGGCGGGGGAGCTGTTTTTG. As protein: CASSADRGQAGELFL.

This chain links TRBV27 with TRBJ2-7; 8 bases are a match to TRBD1. J lost 0 bases, V lost 5 bases, and 3 bases had no gene match. Germline assignment: CDR1 MNHEY and CDR2 SMNVEV (reference sequence). This CDR3 is 14 amino acids long. CDR3 in amino acids: CASSRQGSSYEQYF. In DNA, the CDR3 is TGTGCCAGCAGTAGACAGGGGAGCTCCTACGAGCAGTACTTC.

On this clone: One junction end does not reproduce the germline sequence, and a read error may be involved. The chain has TRBV6-1 and TRBJ1-5; 9 nucleotides align to TRBD1. This CDR3 spans 18 amino acids. Germline V lookup: CDR1 MNHNS, CDR2 SASEGT. The CDR3 region has the DNA TGTGCCATCAGTGACGACAGGGGGGCAAGCAATAGCAATCAGCCCCAGCATTTT. Translated: CAISDDRGASNSNQPQHF.